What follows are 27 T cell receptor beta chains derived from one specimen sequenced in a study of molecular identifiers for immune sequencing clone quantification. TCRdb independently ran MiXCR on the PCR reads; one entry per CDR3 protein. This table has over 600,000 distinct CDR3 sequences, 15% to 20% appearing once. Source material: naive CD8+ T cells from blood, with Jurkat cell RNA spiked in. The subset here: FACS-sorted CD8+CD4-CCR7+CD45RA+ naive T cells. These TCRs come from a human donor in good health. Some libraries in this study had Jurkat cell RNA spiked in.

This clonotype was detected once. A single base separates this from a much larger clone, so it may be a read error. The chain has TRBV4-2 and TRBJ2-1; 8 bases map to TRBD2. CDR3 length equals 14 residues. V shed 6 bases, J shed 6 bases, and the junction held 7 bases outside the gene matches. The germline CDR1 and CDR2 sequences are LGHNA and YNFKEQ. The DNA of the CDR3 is TGTGCCAGCAGACGGGAGGGCCGGGGCAATGAGCAGTTCTTC. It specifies CASRREGRGNEQFF.

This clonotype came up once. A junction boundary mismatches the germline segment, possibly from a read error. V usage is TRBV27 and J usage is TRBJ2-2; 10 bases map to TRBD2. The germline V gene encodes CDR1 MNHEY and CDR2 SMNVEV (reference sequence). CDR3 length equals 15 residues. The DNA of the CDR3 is TGTGTCAGCGCACCGGGACTAGCGATAGCCGGGGAGCTGTTTTTT. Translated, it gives CVSAPGLAIAGELFF.

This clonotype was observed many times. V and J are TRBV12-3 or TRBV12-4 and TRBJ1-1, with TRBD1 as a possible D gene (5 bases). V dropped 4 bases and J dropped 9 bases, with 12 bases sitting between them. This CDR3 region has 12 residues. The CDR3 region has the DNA TGTGCCAGCAGTTCCCCAGGGAGTAAAGCTTTCTTT. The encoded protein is CASSSPGSKAFF.

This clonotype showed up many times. The CDR3 sequence is CASSGEQAVWTEAFF. The CDR3 DNA sequence: TGTGCCAGCAGCGGTGAACAGGCTGTTTGGACTGAAGCTTTCTTT. This sequence joins TRBV9 and TRBJ1-1; possibly TRBD1 for D (5 bases). V was clipped by 3 bases and J by 5 bases, with 17 bases between them. Germline values: CDR1 SGDLS, CDR2 YYNGEE. The CDR3 is made up of 15 amino acids. The whole variable domain, filled in from reference TRBV9 and TRBJ1-1, reads DSGVTQTPKHLITATGQRVTLRCSPRSGDLSVYWYQQSLDQGLQFLIQYYNGEERAKGNILERFSAQQFPDLHSELNLSSLELGDSALYFCASSGEQAVWTEAFFGQGTRLTVV.

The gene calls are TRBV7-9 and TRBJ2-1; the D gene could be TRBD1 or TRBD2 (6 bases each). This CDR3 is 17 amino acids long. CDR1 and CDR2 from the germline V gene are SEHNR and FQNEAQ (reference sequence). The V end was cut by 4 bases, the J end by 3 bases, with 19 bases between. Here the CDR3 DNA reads TGTGCCAGCAGCTCCAGCAAACAGGGACTGCACTACAATGAGCAGTTCTTC. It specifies CASSSSKQGLHYNEQFF. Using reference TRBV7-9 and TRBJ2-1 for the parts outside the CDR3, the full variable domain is DTGVSQNPRHKITKRGQNVTFRCDPISEHNRLYWYRQTLGQGPEFLTYFQNEAQLEKSRLLSDRFSAERPKGSFSTLEIQRTEQGDSAMYLCASSSSKQGLHYNEQFFGPGTRLTVL.

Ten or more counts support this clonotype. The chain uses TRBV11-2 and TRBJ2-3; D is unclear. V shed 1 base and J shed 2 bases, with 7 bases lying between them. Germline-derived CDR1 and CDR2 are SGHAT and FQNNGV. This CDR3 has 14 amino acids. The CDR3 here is CASSLVGDTDTQYF. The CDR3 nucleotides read TGTGCCAGCAGCTTAGTCGGAGACACAGATACGCAGTATTTT.

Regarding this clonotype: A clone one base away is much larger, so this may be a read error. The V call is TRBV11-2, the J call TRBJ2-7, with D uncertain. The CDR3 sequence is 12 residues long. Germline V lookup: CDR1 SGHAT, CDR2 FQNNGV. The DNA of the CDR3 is TGTGCCAGCAGTACAGTTTCCTGCGAGCAGTACTTC. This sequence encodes CASSTVSCEQYF.

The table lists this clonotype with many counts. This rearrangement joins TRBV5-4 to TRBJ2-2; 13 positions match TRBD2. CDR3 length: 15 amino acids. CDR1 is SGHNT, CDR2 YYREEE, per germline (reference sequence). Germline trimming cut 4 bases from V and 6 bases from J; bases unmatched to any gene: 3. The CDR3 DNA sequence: TGTGCCAGCAGCACGGGACTAGCGGGACCCGGGGAGCTGTTTTTT. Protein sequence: CASSTGLAGPGELFF.

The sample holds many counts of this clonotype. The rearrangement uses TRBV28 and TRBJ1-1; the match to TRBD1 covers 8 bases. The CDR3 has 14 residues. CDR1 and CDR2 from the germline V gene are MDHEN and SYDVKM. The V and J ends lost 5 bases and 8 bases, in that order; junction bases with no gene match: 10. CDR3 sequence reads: CASSLTGATFEAFF. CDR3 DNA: TGTGCCAGCAGTCTGACAGGGGCTACTTTCGAAGCTTTCTTT. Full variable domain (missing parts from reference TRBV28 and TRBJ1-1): DVKVTQSSRYLVKRTGEKVFLECVQDMDHENMFWYRQDPGLGLRLIYFSYDVKMKEKGDIPEGYSVSREKKERFSLILESASTNQTSMYLCASSLTGATFEAFFGQGTRLTVV.

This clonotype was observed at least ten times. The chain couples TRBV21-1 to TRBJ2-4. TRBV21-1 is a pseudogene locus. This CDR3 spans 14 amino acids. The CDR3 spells CAQGVGETKNIQYF. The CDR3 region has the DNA TGTGCGCAGGGGGTCGGGGAAACCAAAAACATTCAGTACTTC.

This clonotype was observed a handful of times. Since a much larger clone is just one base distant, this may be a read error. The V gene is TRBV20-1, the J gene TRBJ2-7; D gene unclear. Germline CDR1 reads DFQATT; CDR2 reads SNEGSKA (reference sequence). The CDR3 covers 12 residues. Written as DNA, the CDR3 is TGCAGTGCTAGAGAACTTAAGTACGAGCAGTGCTTC. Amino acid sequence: CSARELKYEQCF.

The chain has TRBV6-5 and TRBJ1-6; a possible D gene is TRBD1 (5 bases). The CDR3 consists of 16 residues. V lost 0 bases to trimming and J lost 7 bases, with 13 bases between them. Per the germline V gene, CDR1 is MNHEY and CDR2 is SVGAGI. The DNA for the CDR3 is TGTGCCAGCAGTTACTCGAACGTTGGGGGAAATTCACCCCTCCACTTT. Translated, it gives CASSYSNVGGNSPLHF.

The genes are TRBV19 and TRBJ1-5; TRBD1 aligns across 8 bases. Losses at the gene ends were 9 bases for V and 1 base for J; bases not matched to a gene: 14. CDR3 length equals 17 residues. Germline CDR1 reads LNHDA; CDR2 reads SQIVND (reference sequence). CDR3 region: CASLDRVGSSSNQPQHF. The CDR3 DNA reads TGTGCCAGCCTGGACAGGGTAGGTTCTTCGAGCAATCAGCCCCAGCATTTT. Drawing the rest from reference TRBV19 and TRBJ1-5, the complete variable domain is DGGITQSPKYLFRKEGQNVTLSCEQNLNHDAMYWYRQDPGQGLRLIYYSQIVNDFQKGDIAEGYSVSREKKESFPLTVTSAQKNPTAFYLCASLDRVGSSSNQPQHFGDGTRLSIL.

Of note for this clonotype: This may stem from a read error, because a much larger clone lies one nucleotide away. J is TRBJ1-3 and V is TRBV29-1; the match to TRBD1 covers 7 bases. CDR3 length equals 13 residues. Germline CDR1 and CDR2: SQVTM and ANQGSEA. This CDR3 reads CSVVGTDGSTIYF. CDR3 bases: TGCAGCGTGGTAGGGACAGACGGAAGCACCATATATTTT.

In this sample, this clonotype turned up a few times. CDR3 sequence reads: CASSEAGQLNQPQHF. The CDR3 nucleotides are TGTGCCAGCAGTGAGGCGGGACAGCTCAATCAGCCCCAGCATTTT. The V gene is TRBV2, the J gene TRBJ1-5; 7 nucleotides line up with TRBD1. Per germline, CDR1 SNHLY and CDR2 FYNNEI. J lost 3 bases, V lost 3 bases, and 5 bases had no gene match. The CDR3 covers 15 residues.

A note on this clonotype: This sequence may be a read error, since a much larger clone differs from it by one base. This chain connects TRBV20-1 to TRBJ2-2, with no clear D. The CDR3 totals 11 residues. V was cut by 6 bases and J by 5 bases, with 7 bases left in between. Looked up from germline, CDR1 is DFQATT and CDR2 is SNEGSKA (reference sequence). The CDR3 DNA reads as TGCAGTGCGGCCCGGACCGGGGAGCTGTTTTTT. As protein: CSAARTGELFF.

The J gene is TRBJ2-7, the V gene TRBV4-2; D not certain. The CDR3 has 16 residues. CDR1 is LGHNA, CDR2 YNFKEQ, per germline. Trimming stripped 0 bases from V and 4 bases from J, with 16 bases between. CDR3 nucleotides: TGTGCCAGCAGCCAAGAGATGATAGGGCGTCAGTACGAGCAGTACTTC. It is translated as CASSQEMIGRQYEQYF.

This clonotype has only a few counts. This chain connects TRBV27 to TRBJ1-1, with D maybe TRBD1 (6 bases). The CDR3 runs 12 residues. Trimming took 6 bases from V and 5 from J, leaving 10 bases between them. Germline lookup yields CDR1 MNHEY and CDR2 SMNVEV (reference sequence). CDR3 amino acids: CASRKQGTEAFF. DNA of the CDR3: TGTGCCAGCAGAAAACAGGGAACTGAAGCTTTCTTT.

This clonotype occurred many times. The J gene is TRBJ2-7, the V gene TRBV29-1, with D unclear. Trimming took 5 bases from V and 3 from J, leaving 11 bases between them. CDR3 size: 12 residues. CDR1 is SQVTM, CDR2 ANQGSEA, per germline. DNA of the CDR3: TGCAGCGTTTCAGAGGCCAGCTACGAGCAGTACTTC. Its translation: CSVSEASYEQYF.

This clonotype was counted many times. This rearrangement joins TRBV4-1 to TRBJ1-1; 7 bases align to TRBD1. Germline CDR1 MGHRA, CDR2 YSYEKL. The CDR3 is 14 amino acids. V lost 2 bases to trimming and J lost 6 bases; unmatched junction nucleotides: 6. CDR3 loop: CASSQITGASEAFF. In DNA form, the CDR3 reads TGCGCCAGCAGCCAAATTACAGGGGCCTCTGAAGCTTTCTTT.

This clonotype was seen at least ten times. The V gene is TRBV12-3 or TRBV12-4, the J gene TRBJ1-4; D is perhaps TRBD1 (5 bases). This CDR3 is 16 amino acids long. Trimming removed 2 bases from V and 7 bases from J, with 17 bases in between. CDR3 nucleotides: TGTGCCAGCAGTTTACTCCAAGGGGAGGGAGGTGAAAAACTGTTTTTT. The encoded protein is CASSLLQGEGGEKLFF.

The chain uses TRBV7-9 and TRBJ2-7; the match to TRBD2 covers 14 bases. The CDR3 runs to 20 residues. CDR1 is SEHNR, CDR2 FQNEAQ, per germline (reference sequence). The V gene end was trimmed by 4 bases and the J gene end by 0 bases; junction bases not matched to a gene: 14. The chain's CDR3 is CASSSTRLAGGPRSSYEQYF. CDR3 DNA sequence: TGTGCCAGCAGCTCCACCCGACTAGCGGGGGGGCCACGAAGCTCCTACGAGCAGTACTTC.

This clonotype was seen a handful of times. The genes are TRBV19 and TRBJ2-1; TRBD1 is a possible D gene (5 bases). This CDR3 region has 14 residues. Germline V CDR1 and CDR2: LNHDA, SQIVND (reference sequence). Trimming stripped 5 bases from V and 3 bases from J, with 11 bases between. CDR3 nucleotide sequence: TGTGCCAGTAGTGACAGTAATTTCTACAATGAGCAGTTCTTC. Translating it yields CASSDSNFYNEQFF.

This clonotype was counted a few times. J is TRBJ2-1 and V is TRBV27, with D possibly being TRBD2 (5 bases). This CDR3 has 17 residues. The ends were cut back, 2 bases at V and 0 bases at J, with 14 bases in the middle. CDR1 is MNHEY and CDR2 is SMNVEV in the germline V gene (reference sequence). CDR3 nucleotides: TGTGCCAGCAGTTTAAGCCCCCTTGACTACTCCTACAATGAGCAGTTCTTC. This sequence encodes CASSLSPLDYSYNEQFF.

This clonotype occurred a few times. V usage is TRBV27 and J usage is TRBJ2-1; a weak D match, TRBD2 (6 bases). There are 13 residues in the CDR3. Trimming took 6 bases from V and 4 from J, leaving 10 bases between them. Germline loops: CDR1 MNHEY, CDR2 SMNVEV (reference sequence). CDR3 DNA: TGTGCCAGCAGAAGCGCGGGATACAATGAGCAGTTCTTC. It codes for CASRSAGYNEQFF.

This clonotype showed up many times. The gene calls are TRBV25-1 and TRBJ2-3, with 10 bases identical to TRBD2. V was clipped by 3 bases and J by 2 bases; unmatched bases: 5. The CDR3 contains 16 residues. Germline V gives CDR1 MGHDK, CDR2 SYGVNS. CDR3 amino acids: CASSDPLAGFTDTQYF. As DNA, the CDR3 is TGTGCCAGCAGTGATCCACTAGCGGGATTCACAGATACGCAGTATTTT. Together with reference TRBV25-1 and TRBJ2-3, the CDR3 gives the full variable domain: EADIYQTPRYLVIGTGKKITLECSQTMGHDKMYWYQQDPGMELHLIHYSYGVNSTEKGDLSSESTVSRIRTEHFPLTLESARPSHTSQYLCASSDPLAGFTDTQYFGPGTRLTVL.

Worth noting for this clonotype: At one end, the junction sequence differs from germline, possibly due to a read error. Written as DNA, the CDR3 is TGCGCCAGCGGCCAAGATAGGGGGTACTATGGCTACACCTTC. Its translation: CASGQDRGYYGYTF. V is TRBV4-1 and J is TRBJ1-2; D is possibly TRBD1 (6 bases). Germline V gives CDR1 MGHRA, CDR2 YSYEKL. The CDR3 sequence is 14 residues long.